This T cell receptor beta chain is drawn from a study of cytomegalovirus exposure and HLA in healthy donors. Vbeta (60) and Jbeta (13) primers were used in the PCR. TCRdb's table, derived via immunoSEQ multiplex PCR, lists solely in-frame clones and lacks some. The sample consists of 210,000 or so clones, approximately 84% of them appearing once. Per the germline V gene, CDR1 is SGHTA and CDR2 is FQGNSA. This CDR3 contains 16 residues. V was pared by 2 bases and J by 1 base, with 11 bases between. Sample: PBMCs. J is TRBJ2-2 and V is TRBV7-2; D might be TRBD2 (6 bases). This sequence was found in a middle-aged woman in good health and CMV-seronegative. DNA for the CDR3: TGTGCCAGCAGCTTATTGGCCGGGAGGAACACCGGGGAGCTGTTTTTT. This sequence encodes CASSLLAGRNTGELFF.